The 31 T cell receptor beta chains below all came from one sample that was sequenced in a study of blood T cell repertoires in COVID-19. This table comes from immunoSEQ multiplex PCR, and its TCRdb copy is limited to in-frame clones, with some not included. The sample carries a few hundred thousand clones, around 81% recorded once. The specimen was PBMCs or T cells enriched from blood (not recorded which). The receptors were sampled from a man between 50 and 59 years old who had recovered from COVID-19.

Only a few counts were recorded for this clone. The rearrangement joins TRBV11-3 to TRBJ1-2, with 10 nucleotides matching TRBD1. The CDR3 runs 14 residues. The germline V gene has CDR1 SGHNT and CDR2 YENEEA. J lost 6 bases, V lost 4 bases, and 5 bases had no gene match. For the CDR3, the DNA is TGTGCCAGCAGCTCCGACAGGGGGCAGGATGGCTACACCTTC. This codes for CASSSDRGQDGYTF. Filled out from reference TRBV11-3 and TRBJ1-2, the complete variable domain reads EAGVVQSPRYKIIEKKQPVAFWCNPISGHNTLYWYLQNLGQGPELLIRYENEEAVDDSQLPKDRFSAERLKGVDSTLKIQPAELGDSAVYLCASSSDRGQDGYTFGSGTRLTVV.

V and J are TRBV7-6 and TRBJ2-7; 10 bases fit TRBD2. V shed 5 bases, J shed 0 bases, and the junction held 7 bases outside the gene matches. Germline-derived CDR1 and CDR2 are SGHVS and FNYEAQ. This CDR3 is 16 amino acids long. The CDR3 DNA reads as TGTGCCAGCAGCCCCCACAGCGGGAGGGCCTCCTACGAGCAGTACTTC. Encoded protein: CASSPHSGRASYEQYF. Combining the CDR3 with reference TRBV7-6 and TRBJ2-7 gives the whole variable domain GAGVSQSPRYKVTKRGQDVALRCDPISGHVSLYWYRQALGQGPEFLTYFNYEAQQDKSGLPNDRFSAERPEGSISTLTIQRTEQRDSAMYRCASSPHSGRASYEQYFGPGTRLTVT.

This chain uses TRBV6-5 with TRBJ2-3; 8 positions agree with TRBD2. V dropped 7 bases and J dropped 5; count of bases not matched to a gene: 5. CDR3 length: 13 amino acids. Germline V gene sequence: CDR1 MNHEY, CDR2 SVGAGI. In nucleotides, the CDR3 is TGTGCCAGCATGGCGGGAGGCCGAGATACGCAGTATTTT. Translated, it gives CASMAGGRDTQYF.

The CDR3 is CASSVQGYEQFF. The CDR3 DNA sequence: TGTGCCAGTAGTGTACAGGGATATGAGCAGTTCTTC. The chain has TRBV19 and TRBJ2-1, with D maybe TRBD1 (6 bases). V gave up 5 bases and J gave up 8 bases, with 10 bases separating them. Germline V CDR1 and CDR2: LNHDA, SQIVND (reference sequence). The CDR3 contains 12 residues.

There are a few counts of this clone. The chain joins TRBV2 to TRBJ1-5; the D gene is possibly TRBD1 (5 bases). The germline CDR1 and CDR2 sequences are SNHLY and FYNNEI. This CDR3 has 14 amino acids. The V end lost 6 bases, the J end lost 11 bases, and 20 bases lay between the germline ends. The CDR3 DNA sequence: TGTGCCAGCAGGTGGACAACCTCCCAATCGGCCCAGCATTTT. This translates into CASRWTTSQSAQHF.

The genes are TRBV5-8 and TRBJ1-1; weak D call: TRBD1 (6 bases). The CDR3 has 12 residues. V lost 4 bases to trimming and J lost 8 bases, with 12 bases between them. Germline assignment: CDR1 SGHTS and CDR2 YDEGEE. As DNA, the CDR3 is TGTGCCAGCAGCCTGTGGACAGTCGAAGCTTTCTTT. Protein product: CASSLWTVEAFF. Filled out from reference TRBV5-8 and TRBJ1-1, the complete variable domain reads EAGVTQSPTHLIKTRGQQATLRCSPISGHTSVYWYQQALGLGLQFLLWYDEGEERNRGNFPPRFSGRQFPNYSSELNVNALELEDSALYLCASSLWTVEAFFGQGTRLTVV.

The chain combines TRBV14 with TRBJ2-1, with TRBD2 matching 10 bases. Germline loops: CDR1 SGHDN, CDR2 FVKESK. The CDR3 sequence is 15 residues long. Losses at the gene ends were 5 bases for V and 4 bases for J; bases not matched to a gene: 5. The CDR3 reads CASSELAGQYNEQFF. The CDR3 DNA sequence: TGTGCCAGCAGCGAACTAGCGGGACAATACAATGAGCAGTTCTTC.

The chain couples TRBV28 to TRBJ2-7, with D possibly being TRBD2 (5 bases). Germline-derived CDR1 and CDR2 are MDHEN and SYDVKM. CDR3 length: 13 residues. V was shortened by 2 bases and J by 6 bases, with 11 bases between the two germline ends. The CDR3 spells CASSLMQRAEQYF. In DNA, the CDR3 is TGTGCCAGCAGTTTAATGCAGAGGGCCGAGCAGTACTTC.

This clone has just one count. The rearrangement uses TRBV7-2 and TRBJ2-1; TRBD2 agrees at 13 bases. Looked up from germline, CDR1 is SGHTA and CDR2 is FQGNSA. CDR3 length: 16 amino acids. V was clipped by 3 bases and J by 4 bases; unmatched bases: 3. The chain's CDR3 is CASSLRTSGGYNEQFF. DNA of the CDR3: TGTGCCAGCAGCTTGCGGACTAGCGGGGGATACAATGAGCAGTTCTTC.

This sequence joins TRBV6-5 and TRBJ2-7; D possibly corresponds to TRBD1 (5 bases). The germline gives CDR1 MNHEY, CDR2 SVGAGI. Trimming shortened V by 4 bases and J by 13 bases, and 14 bases separated the two germline ends. This CDR3 has 11 residues. The CDR3 spells CASSWQDTVYF. The CDR3 DNA sequence: TGTGCCAGCAGTTGGCAGGACACCGTTTACTTC.

This chain joins TRBV27 and TRBJ2-1; possibly TRBD2 for D (5 bases). V was trimmed by 3 bases and J by 8 bases, leaving 11 bases between them. CDR1 MNHEY and CDR2 SMNVEV come from the germline V gene (reference sequence). The CDR3 is 13 residues long. The CDR3 reads CASSFRWRDEQFF. The CDR3 DNA reads TGTGCCAGCAGTTTCCGATGGCGGGATGAGCAGTTCTTC.

The chain links TRBV12-3 or TRBV12-4 to TRBJ1-5; TRBD1 aligns across 8 bases. The J segment lost 10 bases and the V segment lost 5 bases, leaving 7 bases of the junction unmatched. The CDR3 is 13 residues long. In nucleotides, the CDR3 is TGTGCCAGCAGTAGGACAGGGTCGGGTCCCCAGCATTTT. Its translation: CASSRTGSGPQHF.

The chain links TRBV5-6 to TRBJ1-6; possibly TRBD1 for D (5 bases). Deletions cut 0 bases from V and 14 bases from J, with 15 bases between. The germline V gene has CDR1 SGHDT and CDR2 YYEEEE. The CDR3 covers 14 residues. The CDR3 DNA follows: TGTGCCAGCAGCTTGGGAGGACGCCCAGGGACCCTCCACTTT. It yields the protein CASSLGGRPGTLHF.

This clone was seen once. The chain employs TRBV10-3 and TRBJ2-6, with D perhaps TRBD1 (6 bases). Between the trimmed V and J ends, which lost 0 bases and 4 bases, there was a span of 10 bases. This CDR3 has 16 amino acids. Germline loops: CDR1 ENHRY, CDR2 SYGVKD. The CDR3 nucleotides read TGTGCCATCAGTGAGTCTGGGGGCCTAGGGGCCAACGTCCTGACTTTC. Protein: CAISESGGLGANVLTF.

This clone was counted only a few times. This sequence joins TRBV7-9 and TRBJ2-7, with 7 bases aligning to TRBD2. Germline V lookup: CDR1 SEHNR, CDR2 FQNEAQ (reference sequence). Trimming cost V 6 bases and J 7 bases; bases outside gene matches: 6. The CDR3 totals 12 residues. The CDR3 sequence is CASRPLAEEQYF. In DNA, the CDR3 is TGTGCCAGCAGGCCTCTAGCGGAAGAGCAGTACTTC.

The rearrangement uses TRBV19 and TRBJ2-3, with TRBD2 matching over 12 bases. This CDR3 region has 18 residues. The V gene end was trimmed by 3 bases and the J gene end by 1 base; junction bases not matched to a gene: 8. Per germline, CDR1 LNHDA and CDR2 SQIVND (reference sequence). CDR3 sequence (DNA): TGTGCCAGTAGTATTGCACTAGCGGGAGGCCGGGGCACAGATACGCAGTATTTT. The encoded protein is CASSIALAGGRGTDTQYF.

A single count supports this clone. The rearrangement joins TRBV10-1 to TRBJ2-7; 7 bases map to TRBD1. CDR1 and CDR2 (germline): WNHNN, SYGVQD (reference sequence). This CDR3 has 14 residues. The junction had 6 bases not matched to a gene; V was cut back by 5 bases and J by 2 bases. CDR3 sequence: CASSTRGNPYEQYF. The DNA for the CDR3 is TGCGCCAGCAGTACCAGGGGGAATCCCTACGAGCAGTACTTC.

This chain connects TRBV2 to TRBJ1-5; D gene unclear. CDR1 SNHLY and CDR2 FYNNEI come from the germline V gene. The CDR3 totals 14 residues. V lost 3 bases and J lost 3, with 9 bases in between. This CDR3 is CASSDGRNNQPQHF. CDR3 nucleotides: TGTGCCAGCAGTGATGGGCGCAACAATCAGCCCCAGCATTTT. Based on the CDR3 plus reference TRBV2 and TRBJ1-5, the full variable domain is EPEVTQTPSHQVTQMGQEVILRCVPISNHLYFYWYRQILGQKVEFLVSFYNNEISEKSEIFDDQFSVERPDGSNFTLKIRSTKLEDSAMYFCASSDGRNNQPQHFGDGTRLSIL.

This chain links TRBV10-3 with TRBJ2-7, with TRBD1 identical over 7 bases. With V trimmed by 6 bases and J by 6 bases, 5 bases remained unmatched. The CDR3 spans 12 residues. Germline V CDR1 and CDR2: ENHRY, SYGVKD. The chain's CDR3 is CAISDRDGEQYF. The CDR3 nucleotides read TGTGCCATCAGCGACAGGGACGGCGAGCAGTACTTC.

This clone was counted a few times. This CDR3 is CASNTLRMDTQYF. DNA of the CDR3: TGTGCCAGCAATACTCTGAGGATGGATACGCAGTATTTT. The chain has TRBV6-5 and TRBJ2-3; D is uncertain. CDR1 and CDR2 (germline): MNHEY, SVGAGI. Trimming cost V 7 bases and J 6 bases, with 14 bases left between them. The CDR3 has 13 residues.

J is TRBJ2-7 and V is TRBV19, with 11 bases matching TRBD2. Germline V gene data show CDR1 as LNHDA and CDR2 as SQIVND (reference sequence). The CDR3 loop spans 15 amino acids. V was pared by 3 bases and J by 2 bases, with 3 bases of the junction left unmatched. The CDR3, as DNA: TGTGCCAGTAGTATGTTGACTAGCGGGACCTACGAGCAGTACTTC. It specifies CASSMLTSGTYEQYF.

The CDR3 DNA reads TGTGCCAGCAGCCAAGTCGCCGGGGTAGATACGCAGTATTTT. It encodes CASSQVAGVDTQYF. The chain combines TRBV3-1 (or the pseudogene TRBV3-2) with TRBJ2-3; TRBD2 might be the D (5 bases). The germline CDR1 and CDR2 sequences are LGHDT and YNNKEL (reference sequence). V was shortened by 1 base and J by 5 bases, with 10 bases between the two germline ends. The CDR3 is 14 residues long.

V usage is TRBV18 and J usage is TRBJ2-3, with 11 bases identical to TRBD2. Germline V gives CDR1 KGHSH, CDR2 LQKENI. The CDR3 has 16 residues. Germline trimming cut 2 bases from V and 1 base from J; bases unmatched to any gene: 2. CDR3 amino acids: CASSPVLAGGTDTQYF. The DNA of the CDR3 is TGTGCCAGCTCACCAGTACTAGCGGGGGGCACAGATACGCAGTATTTT.

J is TRBJ1-2 and V is TRBV4-1; 7 bases map to TRBD1. The CDR3 is made up of 14 amino acids. The V segment lost 4 bases and the J segment 2 bases; nucleotides outside the gene matches: 4. CDR1 MGHRA and CDR2 YSYEKL come from the germline V gene. In DNA, the CDR3 is TGCGCCAGCAGCCTCCAGACAGGGAACTATGGCTACACCTTC. As protein: CASSLQTGNYGYTF.

The genes are TRBV7-9 and TRBJ1-1, with a weak D call TRBD1 (6 bases). Germline V gene sequence: CDR1 SEHNR, CDR2 FQNEAQ (reference sequence). V lost 1 base, J lost 5 bases, and 11 bases lay in between. The CDR3 is 14 amino acids. CDR3 nucleotides: TGTGCCAGCAGCTTAGGGGCAGGGGATACTGAAGCTTTCTTT. Translation: CASSLGAGDTEAFF.

The chain recombines TRBV15 with TRBJ2-7, with D perhaps TRBD2 (5 bases). V was cut by 3 bases and J by 6 bases, with 15 bases left in between. Germline CDR1 reads LNHNV; CDR2 reads YYDKDF (reference sequence). CDR3 length: 14 residues. CDR3 coding DNA: TGTGCCACCAGCAGCCGCACCACGGGGTCCGAGCAGTACTTC. This codes for CATSSRTTGSEQYF. Full variable domain (rest looked up from reference TRBV15 and TRBJ2-7): DAMVIQNPRYQVTQFGKPVTLSCSQTLNHNVMYWYQQKSSQAPKLLFHYYDKDFNNEADTPDNFQSRRPNTSFCFLDIRSPGLGDTAMYLCATSSRTTGSEQYFGPGTRLTVT.

V usage is TRBV7-3 and J usage is TRBJ2-2; 7 bases fit TRBD1. The CDR3 is 15 residues long. CDR1 SGHTA and CDR2 FQGTGA come from the germline V gene. Trimming cost V 4 bases and J 5 bases; bases outside gene matches: 7. The CDR3 loop reads CASSSTGTVTGELFF. Written as DNA, the CDR3 is TGTGCCAGCAGCTCCACCGGGACAGTGACCGGGGAGCTGTTTTTT.

V is TRBV7-9 and J is TRBJ2-5; D unclear. The CDR3 is made up of 12 amino acids. Germline V gene lookup returns CDR1 SEHNR and CDR2 FQNEAQ (reference sequence). Trimming left V 2 bases short and J 5 bases short, with 6 bases between. DNA for the CDR3: TGTGCCAGCAGCTTAAACGGGGAGACCCAGTACTTC. Translation: CASSLNGETQYF.

The chain joins TRBV5-1 to TRBJ2-3; TRBD2 agrees at 9 bases. The ends lost 2 bases at V and 2 bases at J; junction bases unmatched: 12. Germline V gene sequence: CDR1 SGHRS, CDR2 YFSETQ. There are 18 residues in the CDR3. The CDR3 spells CASSFTGGGAGNTDTQYF. The CDR3 DNA sequence: TGCGCCAGCAGCTTCACTGGCGGGGGGGCCGGTAACACAGATACGCAGTATTTT. Full variable domain (missing parts from reference TRBV5-1 and TRBJ2-3): KAGVTQTPRYLIKTRGQQVTLSCSPISGHRSVSWYQQTPGQGLQFLFEYFSETQRNKGNFPGRFSGRQFSNSRSEMNVSTLELGDSALYLCASSFTGGGAGNTDTQYFGPGTRLTVL.

In this sample, this clone turned up once. The chain is built from TRBV19 and TRBJ2-7, with TRBD1 identical over 9 bases. The CDR3 spans 14 residues. With V trimmed by 6 bases and J by 3 bases, 6 bases remained unmatched. The germline V gene has CDR1 LNHDA and CDR2 SQIVND (reference sequence). CDR3 loop: CASSRTGANYEQYF. The CDR3 DNA is TGTGCCAGTAGCCGGACAGGGGCCAACTACGAGCAGTACTTC. Variable domain in full (rest from reference TRBV19 and TRBJ2-7): DGGITQSPKYLFRKEGQNVTLSCEQNLNHDAMYWYRQDPGQGLRLIYYSQIVNDFQKGDIAEGYSVSREKKESFPLTVTSAQKNPTAFYLCASSRTGANYEQYFGPGTRLTVT.

The chain is built from TRBV28 and TRBJ1-2; 12 bases line up with TRBD1. This CDR3 is built from 14 residues. V gave up 3 bases and J gave up 7 bases; unmatched junction bases: 3. Germline-derived CDR1 and CDR2 are MDHEN and SYDVKM. The CDR3 bases are TGTGCCAGCAGTTTGGGGACAGGGGGCAGTGGCTACACCTTC. Protein sequence: CASSLGTGGSGYTF.